This entry describes one T cell receptor (beta chain). TCRdb analysed the 5' RACE reads with MiXCR anew, one entry per CDR3 protein. This table holds about 96,000 distinct CDR3 sequences, roughly 18% found once. This sample stems from a study of T cells of healthy individuals. The CDR3 is 14 amino acids. Germline V gene data show CDR1 as SEHNR and CDR2 as FQNEAQ (reference sequence). The V and J ends lost 6 bases and 2 bases, in that order; junction bases with no gene match: 3. The V and J genes are TRBV7-9 and TRBJ2-3, with TRBD1 identical over 9 bases. The clonotype comes from a human donor in good health. The CDR3 sequence: CASRRQGVTDTQYF. The DNA for the CDR3 is TGTGCCAGCAGGCGACAGGGGGTCACAGATACGCAGTATTTT.